This T cell receptor beta chain derives from a study of identical twins. Whole-study findings and limits: Cord blood's abundant beta clonotypes had fewer insertions, unlike memory repertoires. Zero-insertion analyses might be partly confounded by invariant T cells like MAIT and iNKT.

This clonotype was seen ten or more times. The antigen is not known. Template switching added a universal primer site, and cDNA bore unique molecular identifiers. TCRdb fed the 5' RACE reads into MiXCR, producing one record per CDR3 protein. The data contain some 240,000 distinct CDR3 sequences, around 8% of them singletons. The same data also contributed to another study, on yellow fever vaccine responses in identical twins.

The sequence was collected from a woman aged 18-30 years in good health. Sequenced material: CD8+ T cells sorted from blood.

CDR3 region: CASSLSGVSWDTQYF. For the CDR3, the DNA is TGTGCCAGCAGCTTGTCCGGGGTTTCTTGGGATACGCAGTATTTT. This chain links TRBV7-9 with TRBJ2-3; D possibly corresponds to TRBD2 (5 bases). This CDR3 spans 15 amino acids. Germline V gene lookup returns CDR1 SEHNR and CDR2 FQNEAQ (reference sequence). V lost 3 bases, J lost 6 bases, and 16 bases lay in between.